The 16 T cell receptor beta chains below come from one sample, sequenced in a study of blood T cell repertoires in COVID-19. Repertoires were generated with immunoSEQ multiplex PCR, while TCRdb's copy carries only in-frame clones and drops some. There are some 250,000 clones in the sample; approximately 85% occur only once, and 9.5% to 15% lies in the top ten. Input material: peripheral blood. These receptors came from a woman aged 55-70 years with active or convalescent COVID-19.

V is TRBV23-1 and J is TRBJ2-7; a weak D match, TRBD2 (6 bases). TRBV23-1 is reported as an ORF; its role is uncertain. Trimming took off 8 bases at V and 2 bases at J, with 16 bases between the two ends. This CDR3 has 14 amino acids. Here the CDR3 DNA reads TGCGCCAGCCCCCGGCGGGGACCACCCTACGAGCAGTACTTC. It is translated as CASPRRGPPYEQYF.

This chain connects TRBV6-5 to TRBJ1-1; tentative D call: TRBD1 (5 bases). CDR1 is MNHEY and CDR2 is SVGAGI in the germline V gene. This CDR3 comprises 15 residues. The V end was cut by 7 bases, the J end by 1 base, with 16 bases between. CDR3 protein: CASTSRGGTNTEAFF. In nucleotides, the CDR3 is TGTGCCAGCACATCCCGTGGGGGGACGAACACTGAAGCTTTCTTT.

This chain links TRBV12-3 or TRBV12-4 with TRBJ2-1, with 10 bases aligning to TRBD2. The CDR3 consists of 12 residues. V dropped 7 bases and J dropped 10; count of bases not matched to a gene: 4. In DNA form, the CDR3 reads TGTGCCAGCATGAAAGCGGGGGGGGAGCAGTTCTTC. Its translation: CASMKAGGEQFF.

The rearrangement links TRBV5-1 to TRBJ1-2, with 8 positions matching TRBD1. Looked up from germline, CDR1 is SGHRS and CDR2 is YFSETQ. V gave up 1 base and J gave up 4 bases; unmatched junction bases: 9. The CDR3 extends over 16 amino acids. This chain's CDR3 is CASSLSGAGGGYGYTF. CDR3 in DNA: TGCGCCAGCAGCTTGTCCGGGGCAGGGGGCGGCTATGGCTACACCTTC.

The rearrangement links TRBV4-3 to TRBJ2-7; 11 nucleotides match TRBD1. Trimming removed 0 bases from V and 4 bases from J; junction bases left unmatched: 5. This CDR3 spans 16 amino acids. Germline CDR1 LGHNA, CDR2 YSLEER. The CDR3 loop is CASSQDWGQGEYEQYF. The DNA for the CDR3 is TGCGCCAGCAGCCAAGATTGGGGACAGGGGGAGTACGAGCAGTACTTC.

The chain has TRBV27 and TRBJ2-1; possible D gene TRBD1, 5 bases. The germline V and J ends were trimmed by 3 bases and 4 bases, with 16 bases remaining between them. CDR3 length: 16 amino acids. The germline gives CDR1 MNHEY, CDR2 SMNVEV (reference sequence). CDR3 residues: CASSFRWTSLYNEQFF. The CDR3 DNA sequence: TGTGCCAGCAGTTTTAGGTGGACAAGCTTATACAATGAGCAGTTCTTC.

This clone was found once. The V and J genes are TRBV6-2 or TRBV6-3 and TRBJ2-1, with a tentative D call TRBD2 (6 bases). Germline V gene sequence: CDR1 MNHEY, CDR2 SVGEGT. Trimming took off 5 bases at V and 7 bases at J, with 15 bases between the two ends. The length of the CDR3 is 14 residues. The CDR3 here is CASSPGGTNNEQFF. The DNA for the CDR3 is TGTGCCAGCAGTCCCGGGGGAACAAATAATGAGCAGTTCTTC.

This chain uses TRBV30 with TRBJ1-2, with 8 bases identical to TRBD1. The V gene end was trimmed by 3 bases and the J gene end by 4 bases; junction bases not matched to a gene: 4. The CDR3 has 13 residues. The germline gives CDR1 GTSNPN, CDR2 SVGIG (reference sequence). CDR3 region: CAWRRDRPYGYTF. The CDR3 nucleotides are TGTGCCTGGAGGAGGGACAGGCCCTATGGCTACACCTTC.

This clone showed up just once. CDR3 amino acids: CASSHSGGAADTQYF. CDR3 coding DNA: TGTGCCAGCAGCCACAGCGGGGGGGCGGCAGATACGCAGTATTTT. V gene TRBV4-2 combines with J gene TRBJ2-3; 10 bases are a match to TRBD2. Losses at the gene ends were 3 bases for V and 4 bases for J; bases not matched to a gene: 4. Germline V CDR1 and CDR2: LGHNA, YNFKEQ. The CDR3 has 15 residues.

This chain uses TRBV11-2 with TRBJ2-7; 7 bases are shared with TRBD2. J lost 2 bases, V lost 3 bases, and 7 bases had no gene match. This CDR3 has 15 amino acids. Germline V CDR1 and CDR2: SGHAT, FQNNGV. This CDR3 is CASSFITSVAYEQYF. Here the CDR3 DNA reads TGTGCCAGCAGCTTCATAACTAGCGTAGCCTACGAGCAGTACTTC.

This clone has a single count. The rearrangement uses TRBV4-1 and TRBJ1-5; no definite D call. CDR1 MGHRA and CDR2 YSYEKL come from the germline V gene. Trimming stripped 3 bases from V and 1 base from J, with 13 bases between. The CDR3 runs 16 residues. CDR3 in DNA: TGCGCCAGCAGCCACCCCCGAGGCGAAAGCAATCAGCCCCAGCATTTT. The encoded protein is CASSHPRGESNQPQHF.

The chain joins TRBV6-2 or TRBV6-3 to TRBJ1-2; D not certain. This CDR3 comprises 12 residues. CDR1 is MNHEY and CDR2 is SVGEGT in the germline V gene. Trimming left V 6 bases short and J 6 bases short, with 11 bases between. The CDR3 DNA is TGTGCCAGCAGCGAACCCAGGAATGGCTACACCTTC. It is translated as CASSEPRNGYTF.

The gene calls are TRBV7-8 and TRBJ1-1, with TRBD1 identical over 9 bases. V lost 6 bases and J lost 8; bases outside the gene matches: 13. Germline CDR1 reads SGHVS; CDR2 reads FQNEAQ. This CDR3 is 15 amino acids long. The CDR3 DNA sequence: TGTGCCAGCAGGGCATGGAGACAGGGGGATTTGGAAGCTTTCTTT. Translated, it gives CASRAWRQGDLEAFF.

V usage is TRBV6-5 and J usage is TRBJ2-7, with 8 nucleotides matching TRBD1. This CDR3 comprises 12 residues. Germline values: CDR1 MNHEY, CDR2 SVGAGI. The ends lost 5 bases at V and 6 bases at J; junction bases unmatched: 3. CDR3 coding DNA: TGTGCCAGCAGTCCGACAGGGGTCGAGCAGTACTTC. Translating it yields CASSPTGVEQYF.

The chain links TRBV30 to TRBJ1-2; possible D gene TRBD1, 5 bases. This CDR3 spans 16 amino acids. V lost 4 bases and J lost 3, with 21 bases in between. CDR1 GTSNPN and CDR2 SVGIG come from the germline V gene (reference sequence). In DNA, the CDR3 is TGTGCCTGGACCCCCGGACGGACTGGGGGGGACTATGGCTACACCTTC. Translation: CAWTPGRTGGDYGYTF.

The V gene is TRBV19, the J gene TRBJ1-2; D is ambiguous. Trimming shortened V by 5 bases and J by 2 bases, and 12 bases separated the two germline ends. The V gene's germline CDR1 is LNHDA and CDR2 SQIVND (reference sequence). The CDR3 contains 14 residues. The CDR3 DNA reads as TGTGCCAGTAGTCCCTACGACGGGAACTATGGCTACACCTTC. Its protein product is CASSPYDGNYGYTF.